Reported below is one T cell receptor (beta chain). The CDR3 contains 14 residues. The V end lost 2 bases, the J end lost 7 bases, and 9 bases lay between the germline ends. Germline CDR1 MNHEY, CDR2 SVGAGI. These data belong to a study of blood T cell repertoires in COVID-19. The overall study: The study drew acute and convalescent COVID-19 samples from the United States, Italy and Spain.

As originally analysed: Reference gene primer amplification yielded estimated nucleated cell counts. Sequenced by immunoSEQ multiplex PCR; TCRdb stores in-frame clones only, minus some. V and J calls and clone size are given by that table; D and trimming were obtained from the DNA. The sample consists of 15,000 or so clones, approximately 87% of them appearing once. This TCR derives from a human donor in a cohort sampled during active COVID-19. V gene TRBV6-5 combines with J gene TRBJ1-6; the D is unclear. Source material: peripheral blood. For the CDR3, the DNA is TGTGCCAGCAGTTACGGAGGGAGAAATTCACCCCTCCACTTT. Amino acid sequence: CASSYGGRNSPLHF.